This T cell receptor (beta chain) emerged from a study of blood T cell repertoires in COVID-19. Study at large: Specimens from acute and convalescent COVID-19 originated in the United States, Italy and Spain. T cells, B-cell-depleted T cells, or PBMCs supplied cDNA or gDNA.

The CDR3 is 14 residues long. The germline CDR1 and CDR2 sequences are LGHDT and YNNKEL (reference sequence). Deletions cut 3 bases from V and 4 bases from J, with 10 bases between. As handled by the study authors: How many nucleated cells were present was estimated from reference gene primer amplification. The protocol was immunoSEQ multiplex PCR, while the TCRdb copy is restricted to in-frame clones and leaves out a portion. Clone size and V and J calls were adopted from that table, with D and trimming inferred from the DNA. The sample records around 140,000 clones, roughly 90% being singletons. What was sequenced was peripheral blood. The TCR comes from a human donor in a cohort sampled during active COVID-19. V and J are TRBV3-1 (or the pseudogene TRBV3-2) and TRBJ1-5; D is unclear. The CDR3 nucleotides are TGTGCCAGCAGCCATACGGGAAGGAATCAGCCCCAGCATTTT. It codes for CASSHTGRNQPQHF.